Included here is one TCR beta chain sequence, with context. This clone was found a few times. The clone's antigen remains unknown. Base qualities are not recorded, but no much larger clone differs from it by a single base. The sample comes from a study of blood T cell repertoires in COVID-19 (dated by TCRdb to the early 2020s). Background on the whole study: Samples covering the acute and convalescent phases of COVID-19 were provided by collaborators in the United States, Italy and Spain. The prospective study material was composed of cDNA or gDNA derived from T cells, B-cell-depleted T cells, or PBMCs. The dataset comprised deeply sampled blood TCRbeta repertoires from subjects exposed to, actively infected with, or recovered from COVID-19. The repertoires were made available in a free public database intended to serve as a resource for research on the immune response to SARS-CoV-2. The samples were drawn from two sources: the first 160 participants of the ongoing ImmuneRACE study, and fewer than 1,500 subjects contributed by 6 global collaborators. A de-identified subject ID, COVID-19 status, age in years and sex were almost always included in the sample metadata. HLA class I and class II types, where available, came from metadata supplied by the sample provider rather than from assay-based typing.

Results the study describes overall, beyond this receptor: The amount of clinical and demographic metadata varied by source and participant and was provided uncurated.

Inclusive of the bounding cysteine and phenylalanine, the CDR3 is 14 residues long. Only the CDR3 DNA is retained, 42 bases long and in frame from the first base. CDR1 SGHTA and CDR2 FQGTGA are derived from the germline V gene. The junction shows trimming of 5 bases on V and 6 bases on J, plus 13 bases between the germline ends. The collaborating institutions used their own protocols to collect whole blood in K2EDTA tubes. For TCRbeta analysis, collaborator samples were shipped as frozen whole blood, as isolated PBMCs, or as DNA extracted from either sample type. TCRbeta CDR3 regions were amplified from genomic DNA using the immunoSEQ Assay, a bias-controlled multiplex PCR. On the study's bioinformatics: Nucleated cell counts per sample were estimated from amplification of reference gene primers within the assay. To quantify the absolute abundance of each unique TCRbeta CDR3 rearrangement, sequence reads were collapsed and filtered. For each sample, productive Simpson clonality was calculated as the square root of Simpson's diversity index across productive rearrangements. Here the immuneACCESS table is served through TCRdb, limited to in-frame sequences with V and J called. Missing clones are a known gap in these copies; in checked studies unresolved V genes cover under half, and the rest lacks a known reason. V, J and clone size are those of that table, while D and trimming were read from the DNA. The sample table contains around 110,000 clones; only one count was recorded for 70% to 90% of them. Roughly 1.4% of the sample is held by the ten biggest clonotypes.

This TCR was recovered from a man aged 40-55 years with acute or convalescent COVID-19. The receptor chain draws on TRBV7-3 and TRBJ2-2, with TRBD2 as a weak D call on 6 bases. Sequencing was done on a sample of peripheral blood. For the CDR3, the sequence is CASSPRLEAGELFF. In nucleotide form, the sequence is TGTGCCAGCAGCCCAAGACTAGAGGCCGGGGAGCTGTTTTTT. Outside the CDR3, residues come from the reference TRBV7-3 and TRBJ2-2 proteins, so the full variable domain is: GAGVSQTPSNKVTEKGKYVELRCDPISGHTALYWYRQSLGQGPEFLIYFQGTGAADDSGLPNDRFFAVRPEGSVSTLKIQRTERGDSAVYLCASSPRLEAGELFFGEGSRLTVL.